A selection of T cell receptor beta chains follows, all from one sample in a study of blood T cell repertoires in COVID-19. TCRdb keeps only in-frame clones here, not all; method: immunoSEQ multiplex PCR. The repertoire holds around 150,000 clones, approximately 80% seen once, with 9.5% to 12% in the top ten. The sequenced sample consisted of PBMCs or T cells enriched from blood (not recorded which). These receptors all come from a man aged 45 to 65 who had recovered from COVID-19. CDR3s include the opening cysteine and the closing phenylalanine or tryptophan. The D gene is left open where the match is weak. The size entry is marked missing in some rows and otherwise reads once, few, many or a size class.

>.|.|TRBJ1-5|TRBV6-5
TGTGCCAGCAGTACCAGGAACAATCAGCCCCAGCATTTT
CASSTRNNQPQHF
>.|.|TRBJ1-5|TRBV28
TGTGCCAGCAACCGAGATAGCAATCAGCCCCAGCATTTT
CASNRDSNQPQHF
>.|TRBD2|TRBJ2-1|TRBV11-1
TGTGCCAGCAGTTCTCTAGCGGAGAGGCAGTTCTTC
CASSSLAERQFF
>.|.|TRBJ1-1|TRBV7-9
TGTGCCAGCAGCACAACAGGGAGCACTGAAGCTTTCTTT
CASSTTGSTEAFF
>.|.|TRBJ1-4|TRBV28
TGTGCCAGCAGTTTAAACTTCGGGGGGGCTAATGAAAAACTGTTTTTT
CASSLNFGGANEKLFF
>.|.|TRBJ2-1|TRBV7-6
TGTGCCAGCAGCCCCCTCGCGAACCCTTACAATGAGCAGTTCTTC
CASSPLANPYNEQFF
>.|TRBD1|TRBJ1-1|TRBV19
TGTGCCAGTAAACCGGGACAGATGATGAACACTGAAGCTTTCTTT
CASKPGQMMNTEAFF
>.|TRBD1|TRBJ1-5|TRBV19
TGTGCCAGTAGTATTGGGGGCAAGGGGGCGTTTCAGCCCCAGCATTTT
CASSIGGKGAFQPQHF
>.|.|TRBJ2-7|TRBV9
TGTGCCAGCAGCCGAAGTCCAGGGGAGCAGTACTTC
CASSRSPGEQYF
>.|.|TRBJ2-1|TRBV7-2
TGTGCCAGCAGCTTAGCTTCGGGGGAATCCTACAATGAGCAGTTCTTC
CASSLASGESYNEQFF
>.|.|TRBJ1-4|TRBV5-5
TGTGCCAGCAGCTTGAATACGGTAGAAAAACTGTTTTTT
CASSLNTVEKLFF
>.|.|TRBJ1-1|TRBV28
TGTGCCAGCAGTTTGGGCCCTGACCTGAACACTGAAGCTTTCTTT
CASSLGPDLNTEAFF
>.|TRBD1|TRBJ2-7|TRBV29-1
TGCAGCGTTAGACAGGGCTTAGACGAGCAGTACTTC
CSVRQGLDEQYF
>.|.|TRBJ2-7|TRBV11-2
TGTGCCAGCAGCTTAAGGCAGGGCCACGAGCAGTACTTC
CASSLRQGHEQYF
>.|TRBD2|TRBJ2-1|TRBV7-3
TGTGCCAGCAGCCCTACGACTAGCGGGTACAATGAGCAGTTCTTC
CASSPTTSGYNEQFF
>.|.|TRBJ1-4|TRBV9
TGTGCCAGCAGCGAACAGGGTAGTGAACTGTTTTTT
CASSEQGSELFF
>.|.|TRBJ2-7|TRBV21-1
TGTGCCAGCAGCAAAAAAGGTACTTCCCGACAGGGGGACTACGAGCAGTACTTC
CASSKKGTSRQGDYEQYF
>.|TRBD2|TRBJ2-2|TRBV7-9
TGTGCCAGCAGCTTAGCTGCGGGAGGGAACACCGGGGAGCTGTTTTTT
CASSLAAGGNTGELFF
>.|TRBD1|TRBJ1-1|TRBV15
TGTGCCACCACTCGGACAGGTATGAACACTGAAGCTTTCTTT
CATTRTGMNTEAFF
>.|.|TRBJ1-3|TRBV7-2
TGTGCCAGCAGCTTAAGTCAGGGAAACACCATATATTTT
CASSLSQGNTIYF
>.|TRBD1|TRBJ2-3|TRBV19
TGTGCCAGTAGTACACTCAGGGGGCTGCTACGGGATACGCAGTATTTT
CASSTLRGLLRDTQYF
>once|.|TRBJ1-2|TRBV5-1
TGCGCCAGCAGCATATCGTCAGGGAACTATGGCTACACCTTC
CASSISSGNYGYTF
>.|TRBD2|TRBJ2-7|TRBV20-1
TGCAGTGCTAGTATGACTAGCGGTGTAACCTACGAGCAGTACTTC
CSASMTSGVTYEQYF
>.|TRBD2|TRBJ2-3|TRBV5-1
TGCGCCAGCAGCTCACCGGGACTAGCGGGAGAAGCAGATACGCAGTATTTT
CASSSPGLAGEADTQYF
>few|.|TRBJ2-2|TRBV28
TGTGCCAGCAGCCCCGCGGGGACCGGGGAGCTGTTTTTT
CASSPAGTGELFF
>.|.|TRBJ2-1|TRBV11-3
TGTGCCAGCAGCTTAGCCCCTCTAGGGGTCAATGAGCAGTTCTTC
CASSLAPLGVNEQFF
>.|TRBD2|TRBJ2-1|TRBV24-1
TGTGCCACCAGTGAAGCGGGGGGTTCGGGGAATGAGCAGTTCTTC
CATSEAGGSGNEQFF
>.|.|TRBJ1-5|TRBV28
TGTGCCAGCAGTTTAAGCAGGGCTTTCAGCAATCAGCCCCAGCATTTT
CASSLSRAFSNQPQHF
>.|.|TRBJ2-5|TRBV24-1
TGTGCCACCAGTGAGCCTGGGGGGAGTTCGGAGACCCAGTACTTC
CATSEPGGSSETQYF
>.|.|TRBJ1-1|TRBV5-1
TGCGCCAGCAGCTTGCTCCCAGGAATGAACACTGAAGCTTTCTTT
CASSLLPGMNTEAFF
>many|.|TRBJ2-5|TRBV29-1
TGCAGCGGGTCCCGGGACTCCGGGCGTGTGACCCAGTACTTC
CSGSRDSGRVTQYF
>.|.|TRBJ1-6|TRBV7-2
TGTGCCAGCAGCTTAGTGGGGGGTTCTAATAATTCACCCCTCCACTTT
CASSLVGGSNNSPLHF
>.|TRBD1|TRBJ1-1|TRBV29-1
TGCAGCGCGGGACAGGGGAGCACTGAAGCTTTCTTT
CSAGQGSTEAFF
>.|.|TRBJ2-3|TRBV7-2
TGTGCCAGCAGCATTACTAGCACAGATACGCAGTATTTT
CASSITSTDTQYF
>.|TRBD1|TRBJ1-1|TRBV5-4
TGTGCCAGCAGCTCGGGACAGGTCAACACTGAAGCTTTCTTT
CASSSGQVNTEAFF
>.|.|TRBJ1-1|TRBV11-2
TGTGCCAGCACATCACAGGAGAATTTTGGCACTGAAGCTTTCTTT
CASTSQENFGTEAFF
>.|TRBD2|TRBJ2-5|TRBV7-2
TGTGCCAGCACCTCTCCGCGGGAGCGAGAGACCCAGTACTTC
CASTSPRERETQYF
>.|.|TRBJ2-7|TRBV24-1
TGTGCCACCAGTGATCACCCCAGATCCTACGAGCAGTACTTC
CATSDHPRSYEQYF
>.|TRBD2|TRBJ2-4|TRBV27
TGTGCCAGCAGTGTCTACGGGACTAGCGGGAGAAACATTCAGTACTTC
CASSVYGTSGRNIQYF
>.|TRBD1|TRBJ2-2|TRBV27
TGTGCCAGCAGTTTAGAATTTGGTTACGGACAGGGCGGCACCGGGGAGCTGTTTTTT
CASSLEFGYGQGGTGELFF
>.|TRBD2|TRBJ2-5|TRBV28
TGTGCCAGCAGTTTGGCGTCTGCTAGCGGGCCGTCCCAGTACTTC
CASSLASASGPSQYF
>once|TRBD1|TRBJ2-5|TRBV7-9
TGTGCCAGCAGCTCGGGGGACAGGCCTGGGGAGACCCAGTACTTC
CASSSGDRPGETQYF
>.|.|TRBJ1-1|TRBV7-3
TGTGCCAGCAGCCAACAGGGCGGCACTGAAGCTTTCTTT
CASSQQGGTEAFF
>once|.|TRBJ1-2|TRBV2
TGTGCCAGCAGTGAGCCAGGCTCGACTAACTATGGCTACACCTTC
CASSEPGSTNYGYTF
>.|TRBD2|TRBJ2-5|TRBV28
TGTGCCAGCAGCCACGGAGCGGGGTTGGAGACCCAGTACTTC
CASSHGAGLETQYF
>.|.|TRBJ1-2|TRBV6-6
TGTGCCAGCAGTCCAGGGGACTATGGCTACACCTTC
CASSPGDYGYTF
>.|.|TRBJ1-5|TRBV30
TGTGCCTGGACCCCGGACAGAAACAATCAGCCCCAGCATTTT
CAWTPDRNNQPQHF
>.|TRBD1|TRBJ2-7|TRBV28
TGTGCCAGCAGTTTCCTGGGACAGGGGGCGGGAGAGCAGTACTTC
CASSFLGQGAGEQYF
>once|.|TRBJ2-1|TRBV5-1
TGCGCCAGCAGCTTTGATTACGCGGGAAGCTCCTACAATGAGCAGTTCTTC
CASSFDYAGSSYNEQFF
>.|.|TRBJ2-1|TRBV18
TGTGCCAGCTCACCAACCAGGGGAAATGAGCAGTTCTTC
CASSPTRGNEQFF
>.|.|TRBJ2-5|TRBV11-3
TGTGCCAGCAGCTTTGGAGGCCGGGAGACCCAGTACTTC
CASSFGGRETQYF
>.|.|TRBJ2-5|TRBV18
TGTGCCAGCTCACCACTTCACAGACAAGAGACCCAGTACTTC
CASSPLHRQETQYF